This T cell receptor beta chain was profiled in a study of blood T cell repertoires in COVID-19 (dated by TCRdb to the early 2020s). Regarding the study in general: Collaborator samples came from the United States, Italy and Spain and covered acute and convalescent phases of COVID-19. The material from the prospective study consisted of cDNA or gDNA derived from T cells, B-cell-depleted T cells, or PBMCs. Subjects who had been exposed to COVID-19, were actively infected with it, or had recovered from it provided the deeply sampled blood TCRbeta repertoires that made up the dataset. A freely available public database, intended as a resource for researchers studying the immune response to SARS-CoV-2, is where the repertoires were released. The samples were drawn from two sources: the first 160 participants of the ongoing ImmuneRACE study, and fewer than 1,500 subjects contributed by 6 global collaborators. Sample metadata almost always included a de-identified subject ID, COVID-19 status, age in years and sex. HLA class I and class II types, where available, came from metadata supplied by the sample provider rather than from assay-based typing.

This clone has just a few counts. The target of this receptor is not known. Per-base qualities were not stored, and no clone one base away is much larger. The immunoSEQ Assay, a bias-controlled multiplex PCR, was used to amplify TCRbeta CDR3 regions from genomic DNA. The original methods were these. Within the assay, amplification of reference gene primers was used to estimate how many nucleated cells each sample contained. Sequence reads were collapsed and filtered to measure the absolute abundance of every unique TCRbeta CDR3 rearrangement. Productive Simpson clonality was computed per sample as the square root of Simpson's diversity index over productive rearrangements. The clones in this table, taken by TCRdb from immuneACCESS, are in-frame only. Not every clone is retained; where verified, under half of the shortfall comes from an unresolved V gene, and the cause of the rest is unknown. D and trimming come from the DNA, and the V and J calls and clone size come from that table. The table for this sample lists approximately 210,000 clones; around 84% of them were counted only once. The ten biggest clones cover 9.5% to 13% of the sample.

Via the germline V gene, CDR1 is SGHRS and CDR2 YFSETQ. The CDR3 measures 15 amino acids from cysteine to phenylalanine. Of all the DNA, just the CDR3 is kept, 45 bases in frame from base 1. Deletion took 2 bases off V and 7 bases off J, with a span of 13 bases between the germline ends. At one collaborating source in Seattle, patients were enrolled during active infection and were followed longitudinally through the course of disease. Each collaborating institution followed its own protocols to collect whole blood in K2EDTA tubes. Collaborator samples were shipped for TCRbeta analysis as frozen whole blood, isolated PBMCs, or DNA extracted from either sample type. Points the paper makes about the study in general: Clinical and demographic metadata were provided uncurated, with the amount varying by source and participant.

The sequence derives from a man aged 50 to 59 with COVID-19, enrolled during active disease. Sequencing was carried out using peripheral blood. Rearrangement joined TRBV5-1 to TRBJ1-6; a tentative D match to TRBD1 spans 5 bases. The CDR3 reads CASSLQVSNNSPLHF. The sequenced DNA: TGCGCCAGCAGCTTACAGGTTTCCAACAATTCACCCCTCCACTTT.